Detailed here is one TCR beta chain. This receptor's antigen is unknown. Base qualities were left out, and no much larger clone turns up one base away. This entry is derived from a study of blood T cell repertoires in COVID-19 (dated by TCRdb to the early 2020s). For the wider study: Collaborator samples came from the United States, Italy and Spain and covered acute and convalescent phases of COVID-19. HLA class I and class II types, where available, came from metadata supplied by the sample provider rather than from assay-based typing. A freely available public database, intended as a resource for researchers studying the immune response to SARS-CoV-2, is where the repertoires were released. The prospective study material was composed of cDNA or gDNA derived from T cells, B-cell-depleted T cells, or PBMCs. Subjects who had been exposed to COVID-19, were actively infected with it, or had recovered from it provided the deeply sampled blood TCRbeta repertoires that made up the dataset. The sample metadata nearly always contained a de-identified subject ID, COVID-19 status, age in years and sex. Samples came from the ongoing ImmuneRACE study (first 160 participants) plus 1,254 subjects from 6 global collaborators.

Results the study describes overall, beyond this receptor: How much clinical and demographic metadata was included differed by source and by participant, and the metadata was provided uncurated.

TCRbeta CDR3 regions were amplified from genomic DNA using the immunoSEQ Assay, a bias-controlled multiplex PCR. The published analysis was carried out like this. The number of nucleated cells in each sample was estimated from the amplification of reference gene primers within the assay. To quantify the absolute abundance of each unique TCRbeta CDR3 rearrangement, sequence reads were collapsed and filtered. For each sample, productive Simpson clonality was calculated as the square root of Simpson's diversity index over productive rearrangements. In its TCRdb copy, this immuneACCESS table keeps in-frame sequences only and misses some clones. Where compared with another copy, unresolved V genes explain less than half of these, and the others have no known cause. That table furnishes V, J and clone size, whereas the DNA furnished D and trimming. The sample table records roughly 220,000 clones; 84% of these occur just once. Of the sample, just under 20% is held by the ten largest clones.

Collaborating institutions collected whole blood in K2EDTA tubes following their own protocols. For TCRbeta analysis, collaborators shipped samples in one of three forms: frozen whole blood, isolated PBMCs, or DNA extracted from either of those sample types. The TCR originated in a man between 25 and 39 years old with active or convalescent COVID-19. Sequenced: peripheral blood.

The DNA sequence is as follows: TGCAGCGTGAGGGGAGGGGGGCCCGAGCAGTACTTC. Its translation is CSVRGGGPEQYF. The chain was built from TRBV29-1 and TRBJ2-7; the D gene is perhaps TRBD2, on 7 matching bases. The CDR3, cysteine through phenylalanine, is 12 amino acids long. Only the CDR3 DNA is retained, 36 bases long and in frame from the first base. CDR1 and CDR2 are read off the germline V gene as SQVTM and ANQGSEA. V loses 6 bases of germline sequence and J loses 6 bases, and the interval between the two ends is 15 bases.